This T cell receptor beta chain stems from a study of somatic mutations in cytotoxic T cells in rheumatoid arthritis. CDR3 length equals 13 residues. Germline trimming cut 3 bases from V and 10 bases from J; bases unmatched to any gene: 0. CDR1 WSHSY and CDR2 SAAADI come from the germline V gene. The assay was immunoSEQ multiplex PCR, and TCRdb's table has in-frame clones only and misses some. The sample holds about 25,000 clones, roughly 87% seen once. This TCR derives from a man aged 50 or older in good health. The sequencing sample was made of CD8+ T cells sorted from blood. The rearrangement joins TRBV10-2 to TRBJ2-1; 13 bases match TRBD2. CDR3 residues: CASSELAGGEQFF. Written as DNA, the CDR3 is TGCGCCAGCAGTGAACTAGCGGGAGGGGAGCAGTTCTTC.